This T cell receptor beta chain derives from a study of spatial heterogeneity in lung cancer. For the study at large: Detected beta-chain sequences consistently exceeded alpha-chain sequences.

Study results and caveats: One measure, the expanded intratumoral alpha and beta TCR count, tracked tumor mutation counts.

This clonotype was counted a few times. Its cognate antigen is unknown. The CDR3 loop spans 21 amino acids. With 0 bases clipped from V and 4 bases from J, the junction kept 21 bases outside the gene matches. Germline V gene lookup returns CDR1 MNHEY and CDR2 SVGEGT. Every individual TCR cDNA molecule carried its own unique molecular identifier, which allowed correction of PCR and sequencing errors. In TCRdb, the 5' RACE reads were re-called with MiXCR into one record per CDR3 protein. The table records approximately 12,000 distinct CDR3 sequences, 12% of them present only once. As for time point: sample taken at primary tumor resection. Whole RNA from tumor, nontumor lung or frozen PBMC was sequenced unsorted.

The receptor's source is a female donor with early-stage non-small cell lung cancer. Sample: lung tumor tissue, taken at surgery. The chain uses TRBV6-2 or TRBV6-3 and TRBJ2-1; 7 bases align to TRBD1. The CDR3 loop is CASSYSWGGLTGSARYNEQFF. The CDR3 nucleotides read TGTGCCAGCAGTTACTCGTGGGGCGGATTGACAGGGTCGGCTCGGTACAATGAGCAGTTCTTC.